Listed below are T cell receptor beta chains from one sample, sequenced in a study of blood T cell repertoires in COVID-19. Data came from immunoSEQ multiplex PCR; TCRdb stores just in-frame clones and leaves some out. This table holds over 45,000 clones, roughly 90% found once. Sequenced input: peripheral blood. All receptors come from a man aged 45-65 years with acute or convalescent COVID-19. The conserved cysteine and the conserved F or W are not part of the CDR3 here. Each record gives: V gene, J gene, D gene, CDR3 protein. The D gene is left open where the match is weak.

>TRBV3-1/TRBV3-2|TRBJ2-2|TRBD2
ASSQDLAGGGGGELF
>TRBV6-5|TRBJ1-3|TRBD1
ASSYGTAGNTIY
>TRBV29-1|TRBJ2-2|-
SVGHAAGELF
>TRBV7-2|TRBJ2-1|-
ASSFGQGSYNEQF
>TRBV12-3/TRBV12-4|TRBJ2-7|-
AGSYRQEQY
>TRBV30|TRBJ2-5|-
AWSKGTRGGLETQY
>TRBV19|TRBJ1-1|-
ASSRPKTGMNTEAF
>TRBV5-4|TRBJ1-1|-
ASSLLQGNTEAF
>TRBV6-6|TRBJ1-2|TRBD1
ASSRRQGAKGYT
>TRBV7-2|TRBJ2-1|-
ASSFGVVYNEQF
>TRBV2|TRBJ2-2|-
ASNQFNTGELF
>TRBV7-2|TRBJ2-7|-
ASSPTGDEQY
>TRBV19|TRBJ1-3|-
ASSIVPGTGNTIY
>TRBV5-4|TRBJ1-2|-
ASSLGREGHYGYT
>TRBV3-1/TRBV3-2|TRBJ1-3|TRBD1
ASSHRQGVTGNTIY
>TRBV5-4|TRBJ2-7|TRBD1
ASSFGTGSIEQY
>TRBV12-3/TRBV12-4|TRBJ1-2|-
ASSLRENYGYT
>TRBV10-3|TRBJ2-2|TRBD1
AISATGGYTGELF
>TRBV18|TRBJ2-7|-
ASSPGDLMSSYEQY
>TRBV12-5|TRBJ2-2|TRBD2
ASGLRIAGRAGELF
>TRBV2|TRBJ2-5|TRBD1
ASSGTGGAKTQY
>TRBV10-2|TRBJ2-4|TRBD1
ASSEDRGKNIQY
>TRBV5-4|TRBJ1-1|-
ASSSNTEAF
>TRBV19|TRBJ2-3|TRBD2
ASSIVAGGTDTQY
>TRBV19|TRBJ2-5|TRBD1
ASSRDRGYQETQY
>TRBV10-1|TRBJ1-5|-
APGGQPQH
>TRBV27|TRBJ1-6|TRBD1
ASSAGTGVFYNSPLH
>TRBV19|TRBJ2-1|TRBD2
ASRVGSGSGPVNEQF
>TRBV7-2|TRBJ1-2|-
ASSLAAGTNYGYT
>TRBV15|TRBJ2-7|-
ATSSPLSREQY
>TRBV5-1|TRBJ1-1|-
ASSFEQGYKTEAF
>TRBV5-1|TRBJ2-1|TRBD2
ASSWTSGSGNEQF
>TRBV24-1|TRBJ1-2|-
ATSEGGDGYT
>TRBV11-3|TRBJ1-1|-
ASSQEGVSTEAF
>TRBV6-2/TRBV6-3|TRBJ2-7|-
ASSYRLDRSEQY
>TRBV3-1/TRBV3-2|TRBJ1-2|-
ASSQERGLYGYT
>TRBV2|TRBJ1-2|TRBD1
ASSPRTGDYGYT
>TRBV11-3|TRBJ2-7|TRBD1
ASSSRQGMAGEQY
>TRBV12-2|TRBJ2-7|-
ASRLAKGTGQSHEQY